This T cell receptor beta chain was sequenced for a study of molecular identifiers for immune sequencing clone quantification. This clonotype was counted ten times or more. TCRdb fed the PCR reads into MiXCR, producing one record per CDR3 protein. The sample contains around 65,000 distinct CDR3 sequences, about 18% of which appear only once. Naive CD8 T cells were sorted as CD8+CD4-CCR7+CD45RA+. Per germline, CDR1 MNHEY and CDR2 SVGEGT. Trimming shortened V by 2 bases and J by 8 bases, and 13 bases separated the two germline ends. This CDR3 contains 14 residues. The sequence came from a human donor in good health. Some libraries in this study had Jurkat cell RNA spiked in. The sequenced material came from naive CD8+ T cells from blood, with Jurkat cell RNA spiked in. Indicated subset: FACS-sorted CD8+CD4-CCR7+CD45RA+ naive T cells. The chain is built from TRBV6-2 or TRBV6-3 and TRBJ1-5; D is unclear. As DNA, the CDR3 is TGTGCCAGCAGTTACGTCGCAGCTATCGAGCCCCAGCATTTT. Protein: CASSYVAAIEPQHF.